What follows are 18 T cell receptor beta chains derived from one specimen sequenced in a study of T cell repertoires in cytomegalovirus infection. TCRdb called the reads again in MiXCR, with one record for every CDR3 protein. The sample holds around 180,000 distinct CDR3 sequences, approximately 19% seen once. Source material: PBMCs. The source is a human donor in good health (CMV status not recorded). Some clones in this sample may be carry-over from other donors' samples.

The chain is built from TRBV6-5 and TRBJ1-3, with 7 bases identical to TRBD1. The CDR3 length is 14 residues. After removal of 5 bases from V and 4 bases from J, the junction contained 5 bases not matched to a gene. In germline, CDR1 is MNHEY, CDR2 SVGAGI. DNA for the CDR3: TGTGCCAGCAGTCGACAGGGACCGGGAAACACCATATATTTT. Amino acid sequence: CASSRQGPGNTIYF.

This clonotype has more than one count but fewer than ten. The CDR3 spells CASSPGLAGGGNEQFF. CDR3 DNA: TGTGCCAGCAGCCCGGGACTAGCGGGAGGGGGCAATGAGCAGTTCTTC. The chain carries TRBV14 and TRBJ2-1, with 16 bases aligning to TRBD2. The germline V gene has CDR1 SGHDN and CDR2 FVKESK. The J segment lost 6 bases and the V segment lost 4 bases, leaving 3 bases of the junction unmatched. The CDR3 spans 16 residues. The full variable domain, its missing parts supplied by reference TRBV14 and TRBJ2-1, is EAGVTQFPSHSVIEKGQTVTLRCDPISGHDNLYWYRRVMGKEIKFLLHFVKESKQDESGMPNNRFLAERTGGTYSTLKVQPAELEDSGVYFCASSPGLAGGGNEQFFGPGTRLTVL.

This clonotype was seen only a few times. The V call is TRBV27, the J call TRBJ1-5; 8 nucleotides match TRBD1. Germline assignment: CDR1 MNHEY and CDR2 SMNVEV (reference sequence). This CDR3 has 17 residues. The V gene end was trimmed by 1 base and the J gene end by 4 bases; junction bases not matched to a gene: 9. The CDR3 loop reads CASSLWWTGSLNQPQHF. In DNA, the CDR3 is TGTGCCAGCAGTTTATGGTGGACAGGGTCCCTTAATCAGCCCCAGCATTTT.

This clonotype was counted only a few times. The chain is built from TRBV5-1 and TRBJ1-1; D is ambiguous. Germline V gene data show CDR1 as SGHRS and CDR2 as YFSETQ. Trimming removed 1 base from V and 1 base from J, with 8 bases in between. The CDR3 has 14 amino acids. As DNA, the CDR3 is TGCGCCAGCAGCTTGTCAGGCGAGAACACTGAAGCTTTCTTT. As protein: CASSLSGENTEAFF.

The rearrangement joins TRBV7-2 to TRBJ1-6; no clear D gene. Germline CDR1 reads SGHTA; CDR2 reads FQGNSA. The CDR3 has 15 amino acids. V lost 2 bases and J lost 5, with 10 bases in between. This chain's CDR3 is CASSLTDGNNSPLHF. The CDR3 nucleotides read TGTGCCAGCAGCTTAACTGACGGAAATAATTCACCCCTCCACTTT. Variable domain in full (rest from reference TRBV7-2 and TRBJ1-6): GAGVSQSPSNKVTEKGKDVELRCDPISGHTALYWYRQSLGQGLEFLIYFQGNSAPDKSGLPSDRFSAERTGGSVSTLTIQRTQQEDSAVYLCASSLTDGNNSPLHFGNGTRLTVT.

This clonotype was counted a few times. The chain couples TRBV4-1 to TRBJ1-1; 7 bases match TRBD1. The V gene end was trimmed by 0 bases and the J gene end by 1 base; junction bases not matched to a gene: 11. The germline V gene has CDR1 MGHRA and CDR2 YSYEKL. The length of the CDR3 is 18 residues. This CDR3 reads CASSQDPGTAAGNTEAFF. The CDR3 region has the DNA TGCGCCAGCAGCCAAGACCCTGGGACAGCTGCAGGGAACACTGAAGCTTTCTTT.

V gene TRBV7-3 combines with J gene TRBJ2-2; TRBD2 matches 7 bases. The J segment lost 2 bases and the V segment lost 6 bases, leaving 9 bases of the junction unmatched. Germline lookup yields CDR1 SGHTA and CDR2 FQGTGA. This CDR3 contains 16 residues. The CDR3 is CASSPSLAANTGELFF. In nucleotides, the CDR3 is TGTGCCAGCAGTCCATCCCTAGCGGCCAACACCGGGGAGCTGTTTTTT.

This clonotype was found a few times. The chain combines TRBV18 with TRBJ2-3, with D perhaps assigned TRBD1 or TRBD2 (5 bases each). This CDR3 contains 18 residues. Germline CDR1 is KGHSH and CDR2 is LQKENI. Between the trimmed V and J ends, which lost 3 bases and 2 bases, there was a span of 21 bases. The CDR3 reads CASSPMPGPRISTDTQYF. The DNA for the CDR3 is TGTGCCAGCTCACCGATGCCGGGACCGCGGATCTCCACAGATACGCAGTATTTT. The full variable domain, rest sourced from reference TRBV18 and TRBJ2-3, is NAGVMQNPRHLVRRRGQEARLRCSPMKGHSHVYWYRQLPEEGLKFMVYLQKENIIDESGMPKERFSAEFPKEGPSILRIQQVVRGDSAAYFCASSPMPGPRISTDTQYFGPGTRLTVL.

The genes are TRBV5-6 and TRBJ2-3, with TRBD2 matching over 12 bases. Per germline, CDR1 SGHDT and CDR2 YYEEEE. V lost 5 bases to trimming and J lost 7 bases; unmatched junction nucleotides: 8. CDR3 size: 15 residues. Here the CDR3 DNA reads TGTGCCAGCAGACCGTGGACTAGCGGGATATATACGCAGTATTTT. This sequence encodes CASRPWTSGIYTQYF.

The chain has TRBV28 and TRBJ2-1; 9 bases fit TRBD1. CDR3 length: 16 residues. Germline CDR1 and CDR2: MDHEN and SYDVKM. V gave up 4 bases and J gave up 4 bases; unmatched junction bases: 8. The chain's CDR3 is CASSSPGQGKYNEQFF. The CDR3 coding sequence is TGTGCCAGCAGTTCTCCAGGACAGGGGAAGTACAATGAGCAGTTCTTC.

Points on this clonotype: A much larger clone differs from this one at a single base, so this may be a read error. The rearrangement links TRBV6-5 to TRBJ1-1, with TRBD1 identical over 7 bases. The CDR3 length is 17 residues. Trimming removed 3 bases from V and 5 bases from J; junction bases left unmatched: 15. Germline-derived CDR1 and CDR2 are MNHEY and SVGAGI. DNA of the CDR3: TGTGCCAGCAGTTATTTTTCCCCGACAGGGAGGATGACTGAAGCTTTCTTT. Translating gives CASSYFSPTGRMTEAFF.

This clonotype has only a few counts. This rearrangement joins TRBV5-5 to TRBJ2-2, with 8 bases identical to TRBD1. The CDR3 sequence is 16 residues long. Germline V gives CDR1 SGHKS, CDR2 YYEKEE (reference sequence). Trimming took 0 bases from V and 6 from J; bases not matched to a gene: 7. The CDR3 DNA reads TGTGCCAGCAGCTTGGTCGGACAGGGCTCGGCCGGGGAGCTGTTTTTT. Translating gives CASSLVGQGSAGELFF.

Concerning this clonotype itself: A much larger clone differs from this one at a single base, so this may be a read error. V usage is TRBV7-2 and J usage is TRBJ2-4; 9 bases match TRBD1. The germline gives CDR1 SGHTA, CDR2 FQGNSA. The CDR3 extends over 14 amino acids. CDR3 region: CASGLDRGINIQYF. The CDR3 nucleotides read TGTGCCAGCGGCTTAGACAGGGGGATAAACATTCAGTACTTC.

The rearrangement links TRBV7-9 to TRBJ2-7, with D unresolved. The CDR3 is 14 amino acids. CDR1 SEHNR and CDR2 FQNEAQ come from the germline V gene (reference sequence). The ends were cut back, 1 base at V and 2 bases at J, with 9 bases in the middle. The CDR3 nucleotides read TGTGCCAGCAGCTTAGAGGGTAGAACCTACGAGCAGTACTTC. It encodes CASSLEGRTYEQYF.

In its sample, this clonotype was seen many times. The V call is TRBV24-1, the J call TRBJ2-2; D call uncertain. V was cut by 2 bases and J by 4 bases, with 7 bases left in between. CDR1 is KGHDR and CDR2 is SFDVKD in the germline V gene. The CDR3 loop spans 14 amino acids. The CDR3 reads CATSDYPGTGELFF. CDR3 DNA: TGTGCCACCAGTGATTATCCTGGCACCGGGGAGCTGTTTTTT.

This clonotype was detected ten times or more. The V call is TRBV7-8, the J call TRBJ1-1, with 12 nucleotides matching TRBD1. Trimming at V came to 5 bases and at J to 0 bases, leaving 13 bases not matched to a gene. CDR1 SGHVS and CDR2 FQNEAQ come from the germline V gene. The CDR3 contains 19 residues. The CDR3 region has the DNA TGTGCCAGCAGCCCAAACCCCGGGACAGGGGGCCCTATGAACACTGAAGCTTTCTTT. Residues: CASSPNPGTGGPMNTEAFF.

This clonotype occurred many times. The chain employs TRBV5-4 and TRBJ2-1; D is unclear. V lost 4 bases and J 9 bases, leaving 14 bases between the germline ends. The length of the CDR3 is 13 residues. CDR1 and CDR2 (germline): SGHNT, YYREEE (reference sequence). The DNA for the CDR3 is TGTGCCAGCAGCCAAGAAGGACGCGGTGAGCAGTTCTTC. Residues: CASSQEGRGEQFF.

The chain uses TRBV29-1 and TRBJ2-7; 12 bases match TRBD2. The length of the CDR3 is 13 residues. Unmatched junction bases numbered 3, after V lost 6 bases and J lost 3 bases. Germline V gives CDR1 SQVTM, CDR2 ANQGSEA. CDR3 amino acids: CSVQTSGSYEQYF. The DNA of the CDR3 is TGCAGCGTGCAGACTAGCGGGAGCTACGAGCAGTACTTC.